What follows are 3 T cell receptor beta chains derived from one specimen sequenced in a study of shared clonotypes between healthy human individuals. Clones were read by immunoSEQ multiplex PCR, and TCRdb kept only the in-frame ones, dropping some. The repertoire holds 2.3 million or so clones, with 85% to 95% as singletons. The sample consisted of naive CD4+ T cells from PBMCs. The sample's subset: CD45RA+ positively selected. The receptors were gathered from a man younger than 30 in good health. Some clones in this sample may be carry-over from other donors' samples.

This sequence joins TRBV28 and TRBJ2-2; D is undetermined. Trimming left V 6 bases short and J 1 base short, with 12 bases between. The V gene's germline CDR1 is MDHEN and CDR2 SYDVKM. There are 15 residues in the CDR3. CDR3: CASSPGSLNTGELFF. Written as DNA, the CDR3 is TGTGCCAGCAGCCCCGGAAGTTTGAACACCGGGGAGCTGTTTTTT. The full variable domain, with the rest looked up from reference TRBV28 and TRBJ2-2, is DVKVTQSSRYLVKRTGEKVFLECVQDMDHENMFWYRQDPGLGLRLIYFSYDVKMKEKGDIPEGYSVSREKKERFSLILESASTNQTSMYLCASSPGSLNTGELFFGEGSRLTVL.

The chain is built from TRBV12-5 and TRBJ2-7, with D perhaps TRBD1 or TRBD2 (5 bases each). Trimming removed 5 bases at V and 7 bases at J, with 12 bases between. Germline CDR1 is LGHNT and CDR2 is FRNRAP. The CDR3 consists of 12 residues. CDR3 in DNA: TGTGCTAGTGGTCCAGGGACGCGGGAGCAGTACTTC. Its protein product is CASGPGTREQYF.

The V gene is TRBV25-1, the J gene TRBJ1-2; D may be TRBD1 (6 bases). The V gene lost 1 base and the J gene lost 8 bases, with 14 bases spanning the gap. The CDR3 runs 14 residues. Germline V gene data show CDR1 as MGHDK and CDR2 as SYGVNS. This CDR3 reads CASSESGAAWGYTF. The CDR3 bases are TGTGCCAGCAGTGAATCAGGGGCCGCCTGGGGCTACACCTTC.